One and the same sample provided the 21 T cell receptor beta chains below, sequenced in a study of T cell clonality in common variable immunodeficiency. This table comes from immunoSEQ multiplex PCR, and its TCRdb copy is limited to in-frame clones, with some not included. The data show tens of thousands of clones, none appearing only once, with 0.95% held by the ten largest. The sequenced material came from peripheral blood mononuclear cells. Receptor source: a person aged 18 to 75 in good health.

This clone was seen a few times. One junction end disagrees with the germline gene, perhaps due to a read error. The read ends 3 residues before the CDR3 terminus; that terminus is restored from the germline J gene. The chain uses TRBV25-1 and TRBJ1-1; 7 bases are a match to TRBD1. Looked up from germline, CDR1 is MGHDK and CDR2 is SYGVNS. The CDR3 spans 15 residues. Partial CDR3 DNA: TGTGCCAACAGTGAATTTGACAGGGAGTCTACTGAA. It translates to CANSEFDRESTE. The entire CDR3 is CANSEFDRESTEAFF.

This clone was observed many times. The read gets to within 3 residues of the CDR3 end, and the germline J gene fills in the rest. This chain links TRBV19 with TRBJ2-1; the match to TRBD2 covers 8 bases. This CDR3 is 16 amino acids long. After removal of 4 bases from V and 7 bases from J, the junction contained 12 bases not matched to a gene. Germline assignment: CDR1 LNHDA and CDR2 SQIVND (reference sequence). The sequenced part of the CDR3 DNA is TGTGCCAGTAGTACTGGACTGGTAGCGGGAAGAAATGAG. Its translation: CASSTGLVAGRNE. The entire CDR3 protein reads CASSTGLVAGRNEQFF. The full variable domain, rest sourced from reference TRBV19 and TRBJ2-1, is DGGITQSPKYLFRKEGQNVTLSCEQNLNHDAMYWYRQDPGQGLRLIYYSQIVNDFQKGDIAEGYSVSREKKESFPLTVTSAQKNPTAFYLCASSTGLVAGRNEQFFGPGTRLTVL.

Many counts were recorded for this clone. Read data end 3 residues before the CDR3 end; the end is taken from the germline J gene. This rearrangement joins TRBV20-1 to TRBJ2-1; 7 bases line up with TRBD2. Unmatched junction bases numbered 6, after V lost 7 bases and J lost 0 bases. Per the germline V gene, CDR1 is DFQATT and CDR2 is SNEGSKA (reference sequence). The CDR3 runs to 14 residues. The sequenced part of the CDR3 DNA is TGCAGTGTGCAGCGGGACCCCTCCTACAATGAG. Amino acid sequence: CSVQRDPSYNE. The whole CDR3 sequence reads CSVQRDPSYNEQFF.

This clone was observed at least ten times. A junction end diverges from the germline sequence, so it may reflect a read error. The missing CDR3 end, 3 residues past where the read stops, is filled in from the germline J gene. The rearrangement links TRBV29-1 to TRBJ1-1; perhaps TRBD1 as D (6 bases). Germline V gene data show CDR1 as SQVTM and CDR2 as ANQGSEA. The length of the CDR3 is 13 residues. CDR3 region: CIVANRADTEAFF. The sequenced part of the CDR3 DNA is TGCATCGTTGCGAACAGGGCAGACACTGAA. Together with reference TRBV29-1 and TRBJ1-1, the CDR3 gives the full variable domain: SAVISQKPSRDICQRGTSLTIQCQVDSQVTMMFWYRQQPGQSLTLIATANQGSEATYESGFVIDKFPISRPNLTFSTLTVSNMSPEDSSIYLCIVANRADTEAFFGQGTRLTVV.

In this sample, this clone turned up many times. The observed sequence ends 3 residues before the CDR3 terminus, with the missing tail filled in from the germline J gene. V usage is TRBV30 and J usage is TRBJ1-2; D might be TRBD1 (5 bases). The germline gives CDR1 GTSNPN, CDR2 SVGIG (reference sequence). The CDR3 length is 11 residues. V shed 1 base and J shed 5 bases, with 5 bases lying between them. CDR3 protein: CAWSAGYGYTF. The sequenced CDR3 bases are TGTGCCTGGAGTGCAGGGTATGGC.

In its sample, this clone was seen many times. The CDR3 end falls 3 residues outside the read, so it is completed with the germline J gene. The chain employs TRBV27 and TRBJ2-1; 9 nucleotides agree with TRBD2. The V gene end was trimmed by 4 bases and the J gene end by 8 bases; junction bases not matched to a gene: 6. This CDR3 is built from 14 residues. Germline V CDR1 and CDR2: MNHEY, SMNVEV (reference sequence). CDR3 protein: CASSWREGRDEQFF. Incomplete CDR3 DNA: TGTGCCAGCAGTTGGCGGGAGGGCCGGGATGAG.

This clone was seen repeatedly, ten times or more. The read is 3 residues too short to cover the CDR3 end, so that end is filled in from the germline J gene. This chain uses TRBV20-1 with TRBJ2-6, with a possible D match to TRBD1 (5 bases). Germline V CDR1 and CDR2: DFQATT, SNEGSKA (reference sequence). V lost 4 bases and J 4 bases, leaving 20 bases between the germline ends. CDR3 length: 17 residues. The CDR3 is CSATGQKPSSGANVLTF. The sequenced part of the CDR3 DNA is TGCAGTGCTACAGGGCAGAAACCCTCCTCCGGGGCCAACGTC.

This clone was picked up a small number of times. Read data end 3 residues before the CDR3 end; the end is taken from the germline J gene. V usage is TRBV5-1 and J usage is TRBJ2-1, with TRBD1 identical over 11 bases. With 3 bases clipped from V and 1 base from J, the junction kept 12 bases outside the gene matches. There are 19 residues in the CDR3. CDR1 and CDR2 from the germline V gene are SGHRS and YFSETQ. The CDR3 bases that were read are TGCGCCAGCAGCTCCCCGGTACGCCGGGACAGGGGGTCCTACAATGAG. Its protein is CASSSPVRRDRGSYNE. The CDR3 in full is CASSSPVRRDRGSYNEQFF.

This clone was recorded at least ten times. The read comes to an end 3 residues before the CDR3 does, leaving the germline J gene to fill in the end. The genes are TRBV18 and TRBJ1-2; possibly TRBD1 for D (6 bases). Trimming removed 3 bases from V and 0 bases from J, with 8 bases in between. Germline V gene lookup returns CDR1 KGHSH and CDR2 LQKENI. There are 14 residues in the CDR3. CDR3 protein: CASSPDRSNYGYTF. Incomplete CDR3 DNA: TGTGCCAGCTCACCCGACAGGTCTAACTATGGC.

This clone was observed at least ten times. The CDR3 extends 3 residues past the end of the read, so its final part is completed from the germline J gene. The V call is TRBV29-1, the J call TRBJ1-1; tentatively, D is TRBD1 (6 bases). Looked up from germline, CDR1 is SQVTM and CDR2 is ANQGSEA. V was trimmed by 7 bases and J by 1 base, leaving 10 bases between them. The CDR3 consists of 12 residues. CDR3: CSAGQRNTEAFF. The covered CDR3 bases are TGCAGCGCCGGACAGAGGAACACTGAA.

The sample holds many counts of this clone. The DNA ends 3 residues before the CDR3 does, and the rest of the CDR3 is filled in from the germline J gene. The chain has TRBV12-3 or TRBV12-4 and TRBJ1-1; 10 bases fit TRBD1. CDR3 length equals 15 residues. V trimming: 5 bases; J trimming: 4 bases; junction bases outside the gene matches: 7. The CDR3 bases that were read are TGTGCCAGCAGTCCAGCGAGGACAGGGGGCACTGAA. Translating gives CASSPARTGGTE. The whole CDR3 protein is CASSPARTGGTEAFF.

This clone was counted at least ten times. Sequencing ends 3 residues short of the CDR3 end; the germline J gene provides the rest. This rearrangement joins TRBV6-2 or TRBV6-3 to TRBJ2-7, with D perhaps TRBD1 (5 bases). V lost 6 bases, J lost 4 bases, and 10 bases lay in between. The V gene's germline CDR1 is MNHEY and CDR2 SVGEGT. The length of the CDR3 is 12 residues. CDR3 DNA (partial): TGTGCCAGCAGGGATGCAGGGTACGAG. Translated, it gives CASRDAGYE. The entire CDR3 is CASRDAGYEQYF.

This clone was detected ten times or more. The junction departs from the called germline gene at one end, perhaps through a read error. Sequencing ends 3 residues short of the CDR3 end; the germline J gene provides the rest. The chain employs TRBV6-2 or TRBV6-3 and TRBJ2-2; TRBD2 might be the D (5 bases). This CDR3 comprises 15 residues. Germline CDR1 and CDR2: MNHEY and SVGEGT. CDR3 loop: CASSMWVANAGELFF. Incomplete CDR3 DNA: TGTGCCAGCAGTATGTGGGTAGCGAACGCCGGGGAG.

This clone showed up just a few times. CDR3 bases read: TGTGCCAGCTCACCCTCCGCTGGAAACACC. Protein product: CASSPSAGNT. The entire CDR3 protein is CASSPSAGNTIYF. This chain joins TRBV18 and TRBJ1-3, with D unresolved. The CDR3 end lies 3 residues beyond the end of the read and is filled in from the germline J gene. CDR3 size: 13 residues. Between the trimmed V and J ends, which lost 3 bases and 2 bases, there was a span of 5 bases. Germline V gives CDR1 KGHSH, CDR2 LQKENI.

This clone was detected many times. The read ends 3 residues early relative to the CDR3; the germline J gene fills the gap. This chain joins TRBV3-1 (or the pseudogene TRBV3-2) and TRBJ2-7; 7 positions agree with TRBD2. Losses at the gene ends were 4 bases for V and 5 bases for J; bases not matched to a gene: 8. This CDR3 spans 14 amino acids. Per the germline V gene, CDR1 is LGHDT and CDR2 is YNNKEL (reference sequence). The DNA read from the CDR3 is TGTGCCAGCAGCCCCTCGGGACTACCAAACGAG. Translating it yields CASSPSGLPNE. The full-length CDR3 reads as CASSPSGLPNEQYF.

This clone was seen many times. The CDR3 region is CASSLAGTANTEAFF. Incomplete CDR3 DNA: TGTGCCAGCTCACTTGCGGGGACAGCTAACACTGAA. The chain employs TRBV18 and TRBJ1-1, with 7 bases identical to TRBD1. The read terminates 3 residues ahead of where the CDR3 ends, so the germline J gene completes it. The CDR3 covers 15 residues. The trim removed 4 bases at V and 2 bases at J, leaving 7 bases unmatched. Germline CDR1 reads KGHSH; CDR2 reads LQKENI.

This clone was detected many times. The read gets to within 3 residues of the CDR3 end, and the germline J gene fills in the rest. The chain joins TRBV7-9 to TRBJ2-1, with D maybe TRBD2 (6 bases). CDR1 is SEHNR and CDR2 is FQNEAQ in the germline V gene (reference sequence). This CDR3 is 15 amino acids long. The germline V and J ends were trimmed by 7 bases and 3 bases, with 16 bases remaining between them. The CDR3: CASNRLEGLYNEQFF. Partial CDR3 DNA: TGTGCCAGCAACCGACTAGAGGGACTCTACAATGAG.

This clone has at least ten counts. The CDR3 is cut off 3 residues early in the read; its end comes from the germline J gene. V usage is TRBV28 and J usage is TRBJ1-2; 8 bases fit TRBD1. The CDR3 covers 15 residues. Trimming cost V 4 bases and J 6 bases; bases outside gene matches: 10. The germline CDR1 and CDR2 sequences are MDHEN and SYDVKM. CDR3: CASSYLTGAYDGYTF. The CDR3 bases that were read are TGTGCCAGCAGTTACCTGACAGGGGCATACGATGGC.

This clone was observed many times. The CDR3 loop reads CASSQSMGAPDTQYF. The part of the CDR3 DNA that was read is TGTGCCAGCAGTCAATCCATGGGGGCCCCAGATACG. The rearrangement joins TRBV6-4 to TRBJ2-3; tentative D call: TRBD1 (6 bases). Sequencing ends 3 residues short of the CDR3 end; the germline J gene provides the rest. This CDR3 has 15 amino acids. V dropped 5 bases and J dropped 4 bases, with 16 bases sitting between them. Germline V gene lookup returns CDR1 MRHNA and CDR2 SNTAGT.

This clone was seen many times. The read is 3 residues too short to cover the CDR3 end, so that end is filled in from the germline J gene. V gene TRBV19 combines with J gene TRBJ1-5; tentative D call: TRBD1 (6 bases). Trimming removed 5 bases at V and 7 bases at J, with 12 bases between. The CDR3 runs to 13 residues. Germline loops: CDR1 LNHDA, CDR2 SQIVND (reference sequence). The chain's CDR3 is CASSAAGGQPQHF. The CDR3 DNA, read in part, is TGTGCCAGTAGTGCCGCGGGGGGCCAGCCC.

In this sample, this clone turned up many times. The read halts 3 residues ahead of the CDR3 end, with the missing end drawn from the germline J gene. The J gene is TRBJ2-2, the V gene TRBV7-2; D is unresolved. Germline V gene data show CDR1 as SGHTA and CDR2 as FQGNSA. The ends were cut back, 0 bases at V and 2 bases at J, with 7 bases in the middle. This CDR3 contains 15 residues. The covered CDR3 bases are TGTGCCAGCAGCTTAGCGATGGGCAACACCGGGGAG. Protein sequence: CASSLAMGNTGE. The full CDR3 protein reads CASSLAMGNTGELFF.